This entry lists 9 T cell receptor beta chains sequenced from one sample in a study of OX40 agonist ivuxolimab in advanced cancers. The method was immunoSEQ multiplex PCR; TCRdb's version includes in-frame clones alone and lacks a portion of them. The sample holds around 46,000 clones; approximately 85% are singletons and the top ten take over 50%. The source material was CD4+ or CD8+ T cells sorted from blood, sampled in a trial of the OX40 agonist ivuxolimab. These receptors were taken from an adult with an advanced solid tumor such as melanoma, head and neck, liver or kidney cancer.

V gene TRBV5-4 combines with J gene TRBJ2-5; the D gene could be TRBD1 or TRBD2 (6 bases each). V gave up 0 bases and J gave up 1 base, with 10 bases separating them. Germline V gives CDR1 SGHNT, CDR2 YYREEE (reference sequence). The CDR3 loop spans 15 amino acids. CDR3 DNA: TGTGCCAGCAGCTTGGGGGGGGCAGGCCAAGAGACCCAGTACTTC. Protein sequence: CASSLGGAGQETQYF.

J is TRBJ2-1 and V is TRBV7-9; 14 bases align to TRBD2. This CDR3 region has 15 residues. V was clipped by 2 bases and J by 8 bases; unmatched bases: 2. In germline, CDR1 is SEHNR, CDR2 FQNEAQ (reference sequence). Here the CDR3 reads CASSLRLAGGDEQFF. For the CDR3, the DNA is TGTGCCAGCAGCTTAAGACTAGCGGGAGGGGATGAGCAGTTCTTC. The full variable domain, its missing parts supplied by reference TRBV7-9 and TRBJ2-1, is DTGVSQNPRHKITKRGQNVTFRCDPISEHNRLYWYRQTLGQGPEFLTYFQNEAQLEKSRLLSDRFSAERPKGSFSTLEIQRTEQGDSAMYLCASSLRLAGGDEQFFGPGTRLTVL.

The rearrangement links TRBV5-1 to TRBJ2-7; 8 positions match TRBD1. The CDR3 loop spans 15 amino acids. Trimming took 4 bases from V and 2 from J; bases not matched to a gene: 8. Germline assignment: CDR1 SGHRS and CDR2 YFSETQ. The CDR3 DNA follows: TGCGCCAGCAGCCCCGTTACAGGGGGAGCCTACGAGCAGTACTTC. This encodes CASSPVTGGAYEQYF.

V gene TRBV11-3 combines with J gene TRBJ2-2; D may be TRBD1 or TRBD2 (5 bases each). This CDR3 region has 16 residues. V lost 6 bases and J lost 0, with 14 bases in between. Germline V lookup: CDR1 SGHNT, CDR2 YENEEA. The chain's CDR3 is CASRPSGTPNTGELFF. The CDR3 DNA sequence: TGTGCCAGCAGACCATCGGGGACCCCGAACACCGGGGAGCTGTTTTTT.

The chain combines TRBV5-5 with TRBJ2-3; 10 positions agree with TRBD2. The trim removed 4 bases at V and 2 bases at J, leaving 7 bases unmatched. The CDR3 spans 16 residues. CDR1 and CDR2 (germline): SGHKS, YYEKEE (reference sequence). This CDR3 reads CASSPTSGETTDTQYF. CDR3 DNA sequence: TGTGCCAGCAGCCCCACTAGCGGGGAGACCACAGATACGCAGTATTTT.

The genes are TRBV5-1 and TRBJ1-2; D not resolved. This CDR3 has 13 amino acids. The germline V gene encodes CDR1 SGHRS and CDR2 YFSETQ. Trimming removed 2 bases at V and 8 bases at J, with 13 bases between. CDR3 DNA sequence: TGCGCCAGCAGCTTAGCAGGTCCGGACGGCTACACCTTC. Translation gives CASSLAGPDGYTF.

This rearrangement joins TRBV6-4 to TRBJ2-1; 9 bases align to TRBD2. J was trimmed by 3 bases and V by 6 bases; bases with no gene match: 9. Germline loops: CDR1 MRHNA, CDR2 SNTAGT. The CDR3 has 16 residues. The CDR3 DNA reads as TGTGCCAGCAGCCTTGCGGGGGGGGTCCGCTACAATGAGCAGTTCTTC. It encodes CASSLAGGVRYNEQFF.

CDR3 bases: TGTGCCAGCAGCCAATCGCCCGGGACTAGCACAGATACGCAGTATTTT. Its translation is CASSQSPGTSTDTQYF. J is TRBJ2-3 and V is TRBV4-2; D is perhaps TRBD2 (6 bases). The CDR3 is made up of 16 amino acids. CDR1 is LGHNA, CDR2 YNFKEQ, per germline. Between the trimmed V and J ends, which lost 2 bases and 0 bases, there was a span of 12 bases.

The V call is TRBV5-1, the J call TRBJ2-5; 8 bases are a match to TRBD1. CDR1 and CDR2 from the germline V gene are SGHRS and YFSETQ. The CDR3 totals 15 residues. Trimming took 2 bases from V and 2 from J; bases not matched to a gene: 5. CDR3 sequence (DNA): TGCGCCAGCAGCTTTCAACAGGGGGGACAAGAGACCCAGTACTTC. As protein: CASSFQQGGQETQYF.